This is a list of T cell receptor beta chains from one sample in a study of early T cells in non-severe SARS-CoV-2 infection. From the 5' RACE reads, TCRdb called clonotypes with MiXCR, one entry per CDR3 protein. The top ten hold approximately 5.9% of the sample, which has 68,000 or so distinct CDR3 sequences, around 9.9% seen once. Sequencing used whole blood. These receptors all come from an adult who was a healthcare worker with PCR-confirmed SARS-CoV-2 infection or an uninfected control (not recorded which). CDR3s include the opening cysteine and the closing phenylalanine or tryptophan. The order of the fields is CDR3 protein, CDR3 DNA, V gene, J gene, CDR3 length, clone size, D gene. The D gene is left open where the match is weak. Clone size is not always given. Where it is, it says once, few, many or a class for expanded clones.

CASSSLNIQYF,TGTGCCAGCAGCTCCCTAAACATTCAGTACTTC,TRBV7-9,TRBJ2-4,11,.,.
CASSLGLGGAYNEQFF,TGTGCCAGCAGCTTGGGTCTGGGGGGAGCCTACAATGAGCAGTTCTTC,TRBV5-4,TRBJ2-1,16,.,.
CASSYRDQPQHF,TGTGCCAGCAGTTACAGGGATCAGCCCCAGCATTTT,TRBV6-6,TRBJ1-5,12,many,.
CASSLDPSGETQYF,TGCGCCAGCAGCTTGGATCCTAGCGGAGAGACCCAGTACTTC,TRBV5-1,TRBJ2-5,14,few,TRBD2
CASSSRIYEQYF,TGTGCCAGCAGCTCACGGATTTACGAGCAGTACTTC,TRBV6-5,TRBJ2-7,12,many,.
CASSHSGTQYF,TGTGCCAGCAGCCACTCAGGGACCCAGTACTTC,TRBV6-2/TRBV6-3,TRBJ2-5,11,.,.
CASSYSRKIDYNEQFF,TGTGCCAGCAGTTACTCGAGGAAGATCGACTACAATGAGCAGTTCTTC,TRBV6-2/TRBV6-3,TRBJ2-1,16,.,.
CASSFETRYEQYF,TGTGCCAGCAGTTTTGAGACACGGTACGAGCAGTACTTC,TRBV12-3/TRBV12-4,TRBJ2-7,13,few,.
CASSSLALNTGELFF,TGTGCCAGCAGCTCCCTAGCGCTGAACACCGGGGAGCTGTTTTTT,TRBV11-2,TRBJ2-2,15,few,.
CASSYPGTLPDGYTF,TGTGCCAGCAGTTACCCCGGGACCCTTCCGGATGGCTACACCTTC,TRBV28,TRBJ1-2,15,few,.
CASSLTSVVTYEQYF,TGTGCCAGCAGCTTGACGTCCGTAGTTACCTACGAGCAGTACTTC,TRBV5-5,TRBJ2-7,15,.,.
CARSDWDNEQFF,TGTGCCCGTTCCGACTGGGACAATGAGCAGTTCTTC,TRBV27,TRBJ2-1,12,many,.
CATSDPPVDTQYF,TGTGCCACCAGTGACCCACCCGTGGATACGCAGTATTTT,TRBV24-1,TRBJ2-3,13,many,.
CASSLATNEKLFF,TGTGCCAGCAGCTTAGCAACTAATGAAAAACTGTTTTTT,TRBV7-2,TRBJ1-4,13,few,.
CASTSGREETQYF,TGTGCCAGTACTAGCGGGAGGGAAGAGACCCAGTACTTC,TRBV28,TRBJ2-5,13,.,TRBD2
CASSLGPARHPYGYTF,TGCGCCAGCAGCTTGGGGCCGGCACGACACCCCTATGGCTACACCTTC,TRBV5-1,TRBJ1-2,16,many,.
CASRGHAGNSPLHF,TGTGCCAGTAGAGGACATGCGGGTAATTCACCCCTCCACTTT,TRBV19,TRBJ1-6,14,.,.
CASRLTGANVLTF,TGTGCCAGCAGGCTAACTGGGGCCAACGTCCTGACTTTC,TRBV12-3/TRBV12-4,TRBJ2-6,13,.,.
CASSQGTINEQFF,TGCGCCAGCAGCCAAGGGACCATCAATGAGCAGTTCTTC,TRBV5-1,TRBJ2-1,13,many,.
CASSRAFSGNGEELFF,TGCGCCAGCAGCAGAGCTTTTAGCGGGAACGGGGAGGAGCTGTTTTTT,TRBV4-1,TRBJ2-2,16,.,TRBD2
CASSDSTESDEQFF,TGTGCCAGCAGTGACTCGACGGAGAGCGATGAGCAGTTCTTC,TRBV6-4,TRBJ2-1,14,many,.
CASSERLAGRTDTQYF,TGCGCCAGCAGTGAGAGGCTAGCGGGCCGCACAGATACGCAGTATTTT,TRBV10-1,TRBJ2-3,16,.,TRBD2
CASTGAGVPDTQYF,TGTGCCAGCACAGGGGCCGGGGTCCCAGATACGCAGTATTTT,TRBV7-6,TRBJ2-3,14,few,.
CASSPEGTGNQPQHF,TGTGCCAGCAGCCCAGAGGGGACAGGGAATCAGCCCCAGCATTTT,TRBV11-2,TRBJ1-5,15,many,TRBD1
CASSRIGRGLAGTQYF,TGTGCCAGCAGCCGAATTGGGAGGGGACTAGCGGGTACGCAGTATTTT,TRBV7-2,TRBJ2-3,16,few,TRBD2
CSVRGQGNYGYTF,TGCAGCGTCCGTGGACAGGGCAACTATGGCTACACCTTC,TRBV29-1,TRBJ1-2,13,many,TRBD1
CASSPRVPSNTEAFF,TGTGCCAGCTCACCGAGGGTTCCGTCGAACACTGAAGCTTTCTTT,TRBV18,TRBJ1-1,15,.,.
CSARTGGRNTEAFF,TGCAGCGCCAGGACAGGGGGAAGGAACACTGAAGCTTTCTTT,TRBV29-1,TRBJ1-1,14,.,TRBD1
CSARDAFYTF,TGCAGTGCTAGGGATGCCTTCTACACCTTC,TRBV20-1,TRBJ1-2,10,.,.
CASSRDNNEKLFF,TGTGCCAGCTCACGGGACAACAATGAAAAACTGTTTTTT,TRBV18,TRBJ1-4,13,.,.
CASTRDFLYNEQFF,TGTGCCAGCACCCGGGACTTTTTATACAATGAGCAGTTCTTC,TRBV11-2,TRBJ2-1,14,few,.
CAISEPGQGNTEAFF,TGTGCCATCAGTGAGCCCGGGCAGGGAAACACTGAAGCTTTCTTT,TRBV10-3,TRBJ1-1,15,few,.
CASSQDRGAGGETQYF,TGTGCCAGCAGCCAAGATCGGGGAGCGGGCGGTGAGACCCAGTACTTC,TRBV4-2,TRBJ2-5,16,.,.
CSVERLGGLDTQYF,TGCAGCGTTGAAAGGTTAGGAGGGTTGGATACGCAGTATTTT,TRBV29-1,TRBJ2-3,14,.,.
CASSLVGLPEGEQYF,TGCGCCAGCAGCTTGGTGGGACTCCCGGAGGGCGAGCAGTACTTC,TRBV5-1,TRBJ2-7,15,.,.
CASSLTGTDPFLRDTQYF,TGTGCCAGCAGCTTGACCGGGACAGACCCTTTCCTCCGTGATACGCAGTATTTT,TRBV11-2,TRBJ2-3,18,few,TRBD1
CASSTGQGGYEQYF,TGTGCCAGCAGCACCGGACAGGGGGGCTACGAGCAGTACTTC,TRBV11-2,TRBJ2-7,14,.,TRBD1
CASSPGRARGKNIQYF,TGCGCCAGCAGCCCAGGACGGGCGCGGGGGAAAAACATTCAGTACTTC,TRBV4-1,TRBJ2-4,16,.,TRBD2
CASSYLDGSYEQYF,TGTGCCAGCAGTTACTTAGACGGGAGCTACGAGCAGTACTTC,TRBV6-5,TRBJ2-7,14,.,.
CASSLQGGRSSYEQYF,TGTGCCAGCAGCCTACAGGGCGGGAGGAGCTCCTACGAGCAGTACTTC,TRBV7-2,TRBJ2-7,16,few,TRBD2
CASSFMPYEKLFF,TGTGCCAGCAGCTTTATGCCCTACGAAAAACTGTTTTTT,TRBV5-4,TRBJ1-4,13,few,.
CASSTGWRFSYEQYF,TGTGCCAGCAGCACTGGGTGGCGTTTCTCCTACGAGCAGTACTTC,TRBV21-1,TRBJ2-7,15,.,.
CASGLGFTDTQYF,TGTGCCAGCGGACTTGGATTCACAGATACGCAGTATTTT,TRBV28,TRBJ2-3,13,.,.
CASGHPRGQYYEQYF,TGTGCCAGCGGCCACCCCCGGGGCCAATACTACGAGCAGTACTTC,TRBV12-3/TRBV12-4,TRBJ2-7,15,.,.
CASSPKRGTEAFF,TGCGCCAGCAGCCCGAAGAGGGGCACTGAAGCTTTCTTT,TRBV10-1,TRBJ1-1,13,few,.
CASSPIADSYNEQFF,TGTGCCAGCAGTCCTATAGCGGATTCCTACAATGAGCAGTTCTTC,TRBV6-4,TRBJ2-1,15,many,.
CASREGAGISYNEQFF,TGTGCCAGCAGGGAGGGAGCGGGGATCTCCTACAATGAGCAGTTCTTC,TRBV27,TRBJ2-1,16,many,TRBD2
CASSPTGSTDTQYF,TGTGCCAGCAGTCCGACAGGTAGCACAGATACGCAGTATTTT,TRBV28,TRBJ2-3,14,many,.
CASRLTGAKNIQYF,TGTGCCAGTAGACTGACAGGGGCCAAAAACATTCAGTACTTC,TRBV19,TRBJ2-4,14,.,TRBD1
CASTLNPSTDTQYF,TGTGCCAGCACCCTCAACCCTAGCACAGATACGCAGTATTTT,TRBV12-3/TRBV12-4,TRBJ2-3,14,.,.
CASSPGLAADTQYF,TGTGCCAGCTCACCGGGACTAGCAGCAGATACGCAGTATTTT,TRBV18,TRBJ2-3,14,few,TRBD2
CASSYRTTDLHTQYF,TGTGCCAGCAGCTACAGGACTACTGATTTACATACGCAGTATTTT,TRBV7-2,TRBJ2-3,15,.,.
CASSSPSGEEAFF,TGTGCCAGCAGTTCCCCCTCAGGTGAAGAAGCTTTCTTT,TRBV28,TRBJ1-1,13,many,.